This is a list of T cell receptor beta chains from one sample in a study of Ad26.COV2.S vaccination and SARS-CoV-2 variants. TCRdb's copy holds only in-frame clones and misses some; the assay was immunoSEQ multiplex PCR. The table records roughly 140,000 clones, roughly 89% of them present only once. The sequencing here drew on peripheral blood, taken after recovery from COVID-19. The source of these receptors is a human donor who had recovered from COVID-19. Each CDR3 is given with its conserved first and last residue. A D gene is named only where the DNA matches it firmly. Clone sizes are given selectively: once, few, many, or a class where the clone is expanded.

v_call: TRBV7-8
j_call: TRBJ1-1
d_call: NA
cdr3_length: 15
clone_size: few
cdr3_nt: TGTGCCAGCAGCTCCCGGACAGTATCAAACACTGAAGCTTTCTTT
cdr3_aa: CASSSRTVSNTEAFF

v_call: TRBV6-6
j_call: TRBJ1-2
d_call: TRBD1
cdr3_length: 16
clone_size: NA
cdr3_nt: TGTGCCAGCAGTCCGGGGACAGGGGGCGATGGCTATGGCTACACCTTC
cdr3_aa: CASSPGTGGDGYGYTF

v_call: TRBV28
j_call: TRBJ2-7
d_call: TRBD2
cdr3_length: 17
clone_size: NA
cdr3_nt: TGTGCCAGCAGCCCCGGGCTAGCGGGGGCAGGTTCCTACGAGCAGTACTTC
cdr3_aa: CASSPGLAGAGSYEQYF

v_call: TRBV6-5
j_call: TRBJ1-4
d_call: TRBD1
cdr3_length: 14
clone_size: once
cdr3_nt: TGTGCCAGCAGCTCGGACAGGGGTAATGAAAAACTGTTTTTT
cdr3_aa: CASSSDRGNEKLFF

v_call: TRBV28
j_call: TRBJ2-7
d_call: NA
cdr3_length: 11
clone_size: NA
cdr3_nt: TGTGCCAGCAGTTTATACGACGAGCAGTACTTC
cdr3_aa: CASSLYDEQYF

v_call: TRBV18
j_call: TRBJ1-4
d_call: TRBD1
cdr3_length: 17
clone_size: NA
cdr3_nt: TGTGCCAGCTCACCGCGAGAAGGGGGCATACTAAATGAAAAACTGTTTTTT
cdr3_aa: CASSPREGGILNEKLFF

v_call: TRBV11-3
j_call: TRBJ2-1
d_call: NA
cdr3_length: 19
clone_size: NA
cdr3_nt: TGTGCCAGCAGCTCCTCCCAAGGGTTTATGGGACAATCCTACAATGAGCAGTTCTTC
cdr3_aa: CASSSSQGFMGQSYNEQFF

v_call: TRBV28
j_call: TRBJ2-1
d_call: NA
cdr3_length: 15
clone_size: NA
cdr3_nt: TGTGCCAGCAGTTCATGGGGGGGCCCCTACAATGAGCAGTTCTTC
cdr3_aa: CASSSWGGPYNEQFF

v_call: TRBV30
j_call: TRBJ1-5
d_call: TRBD1
cdr3_length: 14
clone_size: once
cdr3_nt: TGTGCCTGGAGTCCGGGACAGGGAATCCAGCCCCAGCATTTT
cdr3_aa: CAWSPGQGIQPQHF

v_call: TRBV7-9
j_call: TRBJ2-7
d_call: NA
cdr3_length: 14
clone_size: NA
cdr3_nt: TGTGCCAGCAGCTCCAGGACAGCCTCCTACGAGCAGTACTTC
cdr3_aa: CASSSRTASYEQYF

v_call: TRBV11-2
j_call: TRBJ2-5
d_call: TRBD1
cdr3_length: 13
clone_size: NA
cdr3_nt: TGTGCCAGCAGTCGGGACAGACAAGAGACCCAGTACTTC
cdr3_aa: CASSRDRQETQYF

v_call: TRBV5-1
j_call: TRBJ1-2
d_call: NA
cdr3_length: 14
clone_size: NA
cdr3_nt: TGCGCCAGCAGCTTGGAACGAGCTAACTATGGCTACACCTTC
cdr3_aa: CASSLERANYGYTF

v_call: TRBV28
j_call: TRBJ2-1
d_call: NA
cdr3_length: 18
clone_size: NA
cdr3_nt: TGTGCCAGCAGTCTTCAACAGGTCCAATCCAGATCTAAACCCCGACAGTTCTTC
cdr3_aa: CASSLQQVQSRSKPRQFF

v_call: TRBV12-3/TRBV12-4
j_call: TRBJ2-2
d_call: NA
cdr3_length: 12
clone_size: NA
cdr3_nt: TGTGCCAGTTCGGGACTGACCGGGGAGCTGTTTTTT
cdr3_aa: CASSGLTGELFF

v_call: TRBV2
j_call: TRBJ2-7
d_call: NA
cdr3_length: 13
clone_size: NA
cdr3_nt: TGTGCCAGCAGTGGGACAGACGATTACGAGCAGTACTTC
cdr3_aa: CASSGTDDYEQYF

v_call: TRBV7-9
j_call: TRBJ2-2
d_call: TRBD1
cdr3_length: 15
clone_size: once
cdr3_nt: TGTGCCAGCAGCTTACGGACAGGGGAAGTCGGGGAGCTGTTTTTT
cdr3_aa: CASSLRTGEVGELFF

v_call: TRBV10-3
j_call: TRBJ1-2
d_call: NA
cdr3_length: 14
clone_size: few
cdr3_nt: TGTGCCATCAGCGACCCCAGGGGTGTGTATGGCTACACCTTC
cdr3_aa: CAISDPRGVYGYTF

v_call: TRBV6-1
j_call: TRBJ1-3
d_call: NA
cdr3_length: 16
clone_size: NA
cdr3_nt: TGTGCCAGCAGTGAGGGACACCCCCACTCTGGAAACACCATATATTTT
cdr3_aa: CASSEGHPHSGNTIYF

v_call: TRBV12-3/TRBV12-4
j_call: TRBJ2-1
d_call: NA
cdr3_length: 13
clone_size: NA
cdr3_nt: TGTGCCAGCAGTTTAGACGGCTACAATGAGCAGTTCTTC
cdr3_aa: CASSLDGYNEQFF

v_call: TRBV25-1
j_call: TRBJ1-1
d_call: TRBD1
cdr3_length: 15
clone_size: NA
cdr3_nt: TGTGCCAGCAGTGAGGTGGGGACAGAAACGTTAGAAGCTTTCTTT
cdr3_aa: CASSEVGTETLEAFF

v_call: TRBV4-3
j_call: TRBJ2-5
d_call: TRBD2
cdr3_length: 16
clone_size: NA
cdr3_nt: TGCGCCAGCAGCCGAAGGGAGGCTAGCGGGGGGGAGACCCAGTACTTC
cdr3_aa: CASSRREASGGETQYF

v_call: TRBV30
j_call: TRBJ1-6
d_call: TRBD1
cdr3_length: 15
clone_size: NA
cdr3_nt: TGTGCCTGGTCAACTCGGGACAGCCATAATTCACCCCTCCACTTT
cdr3_aa: CAWSTRDSHNSPLHF

v_call: TRBV13
j_call: TRBJ2-2
d_call: NA
cdr3_length: 14
clone_size: NA
cdr3_nt: TGTGCCAGCAGCCCTCCGGGGAACACCGGGGAGCTGTTTTTT
cdr3_aa: CASSPPGNTGELFF

v_call: TRBV4-1
j_call: TRBJ2-3
d_call: NA
cdr3_length: 14
clone_size: NA
cdr3_nt: TGCGCCAGCAGCCTTCTAGGGTTGGGAGATACGCAGTATTTT
cdr3_aa: CASSLLGLGDTQYF

v_call: TRBV27
j_call: TRBJ2-5
d_call: TRBD2
cdr3_length: 16
clone_size: once
cdr3_nt: TGTGCCAGCAGTCCGACTGGGGGGGGATGGCAAGAGACCCAGTACTTC
cdr3_aa: CASSPTGGGWQETQYF

v_call: TRBV2
j_call: TRBJ1-2
d_call: NA
cdr3_length: 14
clone_size: NA
cdr3_nt: TGTGCCAGCAGTGAAGAGGGGGGTTTAGGCGGCTACACCTTC
cdr3_aa: CASSEEGGLGGYTF

v_call: TRBV28
j_call: TRBJ1-1
d_call: TRBD1
cdr3_length: 16
clone_size: few
cdr3_nt: TGTGCCAGCACTCCTCCGGGACAGGGGCCTAACACTGAAGCTTTCTTT
cdr3_aa: CASTPPGQGPNTEAFF

v_call: TRBV5-1
j_call: TRBJ1-1
d_call: NA
cdr3_length: 13
clone_size: NA
cdr3_nt: TGCGCCAGCAGCTTTAATCAGGGGATGGCAGCTTTCTTT
cdr3_aa: CASSFNQGMAAFF

v_call: TRBV4-1
j_call: TRBJ2-1
d_call: TRBD2
cdr3_length: 15
clone_size: once
cdr3_nt: TGCGCCAGCAGCCTTAGCGGGGCCTTTTCGGTTGAGCAGTTCTTC
cdr3_aa: CASSLSGAFSVEQFF

v_call: TRBV11-2
j_call: TRBJ2-1
d_call: NA
cdr3_length: 15
clone_size: NA
cdr3_nt: TGTGCCAGCAGCTTAGAGGGGGAACCCTACAATGAGCAGTTCTTC
cdr3_aa: CASSLEGEPYNEQFF

v_call: TRBV9
j_call: TRBJ2-7
d_call: TRBD2
cdr3_length: 13
clone_size: NA
cdr3_nt: TGTGCCAGCAGCCCGGGGGGGAACTACGAGCAGTACTTC
cdr3_aa: CASSPGGNYEQYF

v_call: TRBV14
j_call: TRBJ1-3
d_call: NA
cdr3_length: 15
clone_size: NA
cdr3_nt: TGTGCCAGCAGCCAAGAGCGATTAGCCCGAAACACCATATATTTT
cdr3_aa: CASSQERLARNTIYF

v_call: TRBV6-6
j_call: TRBJ2-1
d_call: NA
cdr3_length: 15
clone_size: NA
cdr3_nt: TGTGCCAGCCGTCGATCGAGGGGCCGATACAATGAGCAGTTCTTC
cdr3_aa: CASRRSRGRYNEQFF

v_call: TRBV5-1
j_call: TRBJ2-3
d_call: TRBD1
cdr3_length: 16
clone_size: NA
cdr3_nt: TGCGCCAGCAGCTTTACCGGGACAGGGGTTCGGGATACGCAGTATTTT
cdr3_aa: CASSFTGTGVRDTQYF

v_call: TRBV10-1
j_call: TRBJ2-7
d_call: NA
cdr3_length: 14
clone_size: NA
cdr3_nt: TGCGCCAGCAGTGAATACCAGAGCTCCTACGAGCAGTACTTC
cdr3_aa: CASSEYQSSYEQYF

v_call: TRBV5-8
j_call: TRBJ2-7
d_call: NA
cdr3_length: 14
clone_size: NA
cdr3_nt: TGTGCCAGCACCCAACAGGGTCGGTCTTGGGAGCAGTACTTC
cdr3_aa: CASTQQGRSWEQYF

v_call: TRBV9
j_call: TRBJ1-1
d_call: NA
cdr3_length: 13
clone_size: NA
cdr3_nt: TGTGCCAGCAGCGTAGAAGTGAACACTGAAGCTTTCTTT
cdr3_aa: CASSVEVNTEAFF